One T cell receptor (beta chain) is described in this entry. The clone's antigen remains unknown. No base qualities exist here, and no much larger clone lies one base off it. The sample comes from a study of OX40 agonist ivuxolimab in advanced cancers. Concerning the study at large: Ivuxolimab, which targeted the costimulatory receptor OX40 (CD134), was an agonistic, fully human IgG2 monoclonal antibody. Partial responses occurred in three dose-escalation patients, of whom one had hepatocellular carcinoma and two had cutaneous melanoma. The dose-escalation cohort was about 83% male with a mean age of approximately 59 years, ranging from roughly 23 to 90. Among the 50 to 55 dose-escalation patients, about 20 had hepatocellular carcinoma, roughly 15 melanoma, 9 renal cell carcinoma and 9 head and neck cancer. The paper reports the monotherapy dose-escalation portion (N = 52 patients) of the phase I ivuxolimab trial. The purpose of peripheral TCRbeta sequencing was to test whether ivuxolimab changed TCR sequence diversity and led to clonal T-cell expansion. Intravenous ivuxolimab was administered to patients every 2 weeks at six dose levels: 0.01, 0.1, 0.3, 1.5, 3 and 10 mg/kg. Prior anti-PD-1, anti-PD-L1 or anti-CTLA-4 therapy was permitted, and 40% of dose-escalation patients had received checkpoint inhibitors.

Patients with a history of autoimmune disease or receiving systemic immunosuppression were excluded from the trial. Peripheral blood for TCR sequencing was drawn from every dose cohort at baseline, at cycle 4 day 1 and at cycle 7 day 1. The samples were taken from a phase I, first-in-human, multicenter, open-label dose-escalation trial of ivuxolimab. Adults with locally advanced or metastatic melanoma, renal cell carcinoma, hepatocellular carcinoma or head and neck squamous cell carcinoma were enrolled in the trial. Before TCR sequencing, CD4+ T cells and CD8+ T cells were sorted from peripheral blood as separate populations. Paper-wide results and their limitations: Clonal expansion of both CD4+ and CD8+ blood T cells was observed from baseline to week 6 at doses 0.1 to 3.0 mg/kg. Low levels of normalized T-cell clonal expansion were also seen in some patients who did not respond. The antigen specificity of the peripheral T cells that underwent clonal expansion was not determined. In partial responders in the 0.1-3.0 mg/kg groups, normalized peripheral clonal expansion was found to be among the lowest, especially among CD8+ T cells. After ivuxolimab, more expanded clones were found on average in CD8+ T cells than in CD4+ T cells.

From the germline V gene, CDR1 is SGHNT and CDR2 is YENEEA. Trimming at the junction amounts to 3 bases on V and 0 bases on J, and the germline ends lie 5 bases apart. The CDR3 measures 13 amino acids from cysteine to phenylalanine. The sequence is cut down to CDR3 DNA, 39 bases in frame from base 1. For sequencing of the TCRbeta CDR3 region, genomic DNA was extracted from the sorted cells. The immunoSEQ Assay was used for sequencing of TCRbeta CDR3 regions. This is the immuneACCESS table as TCRdb keeps it, with only in-frame sequences that have V and J called. A part of the clones is gone; compared with another copy, unresolved V genes explain less than half, and the rest is unexplained. The sample has about 97,000 clones on record, 85% to 90% of them singletons. The ten largest make up 5.5% of the sample.

The sequencing here drew on CD4+ or CD8+ T cells sorted from blood, taken in a trial of the OX40 agonist ivuxolimab. The receptor's source is an adult with an advanced solid tumor such as melanoma, head and neck, liver or kidney cancer. Recombination joined TRBV11-3 with TRBJ1-1, with the identity of the D gene unclear. The CDR3 protein: CASSLRVNTEAFF. The nucleotide sequence reads TGTGCCAGCAGCTTGCGGGTGAACACTGAAGCTTTCTTT. This CDR3, with the reference TRBV11-3 and TRBJ1-1 proteins standing in past its ends, gives the full variable domain EAGVVQSPRYKIIEKKQPVAFWCNPISGHNTLYWYLQNLGQGPELLIRYENEEAVDDSQLPKDRFSAERLKGVDSTLKIQPAELGDSAVYLCASSLRVNTEAFFGQGTRLTVV.